This entry concerns a single T cell receptor beta chain. Assay: immunoSEQ multiplex PCR; the TCRdb copy retains only in-frame clones and omits some. Of more than 90,000 clones in the sample, approximately 91% were seen once. These data originate in a study of siplizumab effects on memory and regulatory T cells. The CDR3 has 15 amino acids. Deletions cut 8 bases from V and 2 bases from J, with 16 bases between. Germline V CDR1 and CDR2: WNHNN, SYGVQD (reference sequence). The gene calls are TRBV10-1 and TRBJ1-3, with no clear D. Sample: non-Treg CD4+ T cells sorted from blood. The TCR originated in a human donor in good health. As DNA, the CDR3 is TGCGCCAGCGTAACCAACTTATCTCCTGGAAACACCATATATTTT. The encoded protein is CASVTNLSPGNTIYF.